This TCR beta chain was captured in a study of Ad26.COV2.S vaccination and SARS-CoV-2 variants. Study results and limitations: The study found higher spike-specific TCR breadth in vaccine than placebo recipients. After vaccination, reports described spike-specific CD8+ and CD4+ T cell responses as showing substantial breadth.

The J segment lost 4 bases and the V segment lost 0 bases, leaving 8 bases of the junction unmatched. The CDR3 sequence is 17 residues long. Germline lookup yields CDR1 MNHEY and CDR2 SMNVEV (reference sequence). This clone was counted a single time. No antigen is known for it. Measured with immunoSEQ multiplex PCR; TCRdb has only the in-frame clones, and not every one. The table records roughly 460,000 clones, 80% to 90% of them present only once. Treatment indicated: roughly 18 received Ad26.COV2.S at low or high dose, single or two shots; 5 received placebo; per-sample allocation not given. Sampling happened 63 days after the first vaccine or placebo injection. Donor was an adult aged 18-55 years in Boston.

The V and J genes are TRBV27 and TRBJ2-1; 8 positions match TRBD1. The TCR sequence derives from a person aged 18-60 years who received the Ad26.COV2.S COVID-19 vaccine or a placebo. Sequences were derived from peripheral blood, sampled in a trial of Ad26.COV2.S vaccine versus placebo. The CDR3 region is CASSLSIGYRGYNEQFF. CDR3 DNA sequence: TGTGCCAGCAGTTTATCTATCGGGTACAGGGGGTACAATGAGCAGTTCTTC.